These T cell receptor beta chains were read from a single sample in a study of T cell repertoires in cytomegalovirus infection. Their cognate antigens are unknown. A single record per CDR3 protein comes from TCRdb applying MiXCR to the reads. The sample has about 770,000 distinct CDR3 sequences; 25% to 30% are singletons. Sequenced here: cultured CD8+ T cells from PBMCs, sampled from culture after CMV antigen stimulation. Every receptor here comes from a human donor in good health (CMV status not recorded). Some clones in this sample may be carry-over from other donors' samples. The CDR3 runs from the conserved cysteine through the conserved F or W. The D gene is left open where the match is weak. Expanded clones get a size class; other rows say once, few or many, or leave the size out.

TRBD1	TRBV5-1	few	TRBJ1-1	CASSTGQGLRTEAFF	TGCGCCAGCAGCACCGGACAGGGTTTGAGGACTGAAGCTTTCTTT
TRBD2	TRBV27	-	TRBJ2-3	CASSLLRTSGADTQYF	TGTGCCAGCAGTTTATTGCGGACTAGCGGCGCGGATACGCAGTATTTT
-	TRBV5-6	-	TRBJ1-2	CASSPSEQGFNYGYTF	TGTGCCAGCAGCCCGTCCGAACAGGGATTCAACTATGGCTACACCTTC
-	TRBV27	few	TRBJ1-2	CASSQLPQGYGYTF	TGTGCCAGCAGTCAACTCCCGCAGGGCTATGGCTACACCTTC
TRBD2	TRBV7-8	few	TRBJ2-1	CASSRLRGGGYNEQFF	TGTGCCAGCAGCCGACTTCGGGGGGGCGGCTACAATGAGCAGTTCTTC
-	TRBV29-1	once	TRBJ2-1	CSVQGGFDYNEQFF	TGCAGCGTTCAGGGGGGTTTCGACTACAATGAGCAGTTCTTC
-	TRBV5-5	few	TRBJ2-3	CASNSWRDKSTDTQYF	TGTGCCAGCAATTCCTGGCGGGACAAGAGCACAGATACGCAGTATTTT
TRBD2	TRBV10-3	few	TRBJ2-1	CAISEGPGLPNEQFF	TGTGCCATCAGTGAAGGGCCGGGACTACCCAATGAGCAGTTCTTC
-	TRBV19	-	TRBJ1-1	CASSPGSIEAFF	TGTGCCAGTAGTCCGGGCAGTATTGAAGCTTTCTTT
TRBD1	TRBV19	-	TRBJ1-5	CAIGQGAGQPQHF	TGTGCCATTGGACAGGGGGCAGGACAGCCCCAGCATTTT